This T cell receptor beta chain was identified during a study of CD8+ T cells in alopecia areata. The sequencing template was cDNA reverse transcribed from extracted RNA. Profiled with immunoSEQ multiplex PCR; TCRdb holds only in-frame clones, not every one. Of about 180,000 clones listed, roughly 60% were seen once; the top ten hold 16%. Treatment noted: oral pan-JAK inhibitor, 5-10 mg twice daily. Germline V gene sequence: CDR1 MNHEY, CDR2 SVGAGI. The CDR3 loop spans 16 amino acids. Trimming removed 2 bases at V and 4 bases at J, with 17 bases between. The gene calls are TRBV6-5 and TRBJ1-1; possible D gene TRBD1, 6 bases. The sample here was CD4+ T cells sorted from blood, taken at approximately week 60, from a patient treated with tofacitinib. This receptor was obtained from a human donor with alopecia areata. CDR3 sequence (DNA): TGTGCCAGCAGTTACCCGAGCAGGGGCGGTGGCACTGAAGCTTTCTTT. It specifies CASSYPSRGGGTEAFF.